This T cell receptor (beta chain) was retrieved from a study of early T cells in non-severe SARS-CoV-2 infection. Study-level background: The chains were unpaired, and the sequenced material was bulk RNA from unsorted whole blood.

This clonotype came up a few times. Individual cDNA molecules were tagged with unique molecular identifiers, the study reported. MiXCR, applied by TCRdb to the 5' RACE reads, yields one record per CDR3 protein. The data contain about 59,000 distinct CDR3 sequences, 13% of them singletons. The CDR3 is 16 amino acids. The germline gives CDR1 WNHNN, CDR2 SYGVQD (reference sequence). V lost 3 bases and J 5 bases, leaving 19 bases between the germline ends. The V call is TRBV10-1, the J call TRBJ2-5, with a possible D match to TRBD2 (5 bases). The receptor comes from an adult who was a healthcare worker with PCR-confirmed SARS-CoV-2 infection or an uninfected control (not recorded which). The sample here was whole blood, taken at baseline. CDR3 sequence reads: CASSEPTSRDLETQYF. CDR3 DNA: TGCGCCAGCAGTGAACCAACTAGTAGAGATTTGGAGACCCAGTACTTC.